The 21 T cell receptor beta chains below all came from one sample that was sequenced in a study of shared clonotypes between healthy human individuals. Here immunoSEQ multiplex PCR was the method, and the copy in TCRdb shows in-frame clones only, minus some. This table holds over a million clones, 96% found once. The sample taken for sequencing was naive CD4+ T cells sorted from blood. Sample subset: CD45RA+ positively selected. These receptors were obtained from a man under 40 in good health.

V and J are TRBV27 and TRBJ2-3, with TRBD1 matching 10 bases. Germline trimming cut 6 bases from V and 6 bases from J; bases unmatched to any gene: 12. Germline V gene lookup returns CDR1 MNHEY and CDR2 SMNVEV (reference sequence). CDR3 length equals 16 residues. The CDR3: CASSPRTGGRWDTQYF. The DNA for the CDR3 is TGTGCCAGCAGCCCCAGGACAGGGGGAAGGTGGGATACGCAGTATTTT.

The chain carries TRBV6-1 and TRBJ2-2; 8 nucleotides match TRBD1. The CDR3 is made up of 15 amino acids. The germline gives CDR1 MNHNS, CDR2 SASEGT. The J segment lost 2 bases and the V segment lost 5 bases, leaving 4 bases of the junction unmatched. The CDR3 loop is CASSRQGLNTGELFF. CDR3 sequence (DNA): TGTGCCAGCAGTAGACAGGGGCTTAACACCGGGGAGCTGTTTTTT.

The chain recombines TRBV4-1 with TRBJ2-7; no firm D call. Trimming left V 6 bases short and J 0 bases short, with 15 bases between. The germline gives CDR1 MGHRA, CDR2 YSYEKL. The CDR3 extends over 15 amino acids. Here the CDR3 DNA reads TGCGCCAGCAGACCCGGCGGAGTCAGCTCCTACGAGCAGTACTTC. It translates to CASRPGGVSSYEQYF.

This chain joins TRBV5-1 and TRBJ1-2; the D is unclear. Trimming took off 5 bases at V and 2 bases at J, with 22 bases between the two ends. This CDR3 comprises 17 residues. In germline, CDR1 is SGHRS, CDR2 YFSETQ. The CDR3 DNA follows: TGCGCCAGCAGAGAAAACGGCGGACTGGGCGAGAACTATGGCTACACCTTC. As protein: CASRENGGLGENYGYTF.

This clone was detected once. This chain uses TRBV6-1 with TRBJ1-5; 12 positions match TRBD1. Germline V CDR1 and CDR2: MNHNS, SASEGT. The J segment lost 3 bases and the V segment lost 11 bases, leaving 5 bases of the junction unmatched. The CDR3 is made up of 14 amino acids. CDR3 sequence: CAGGTGGLNQPQHF. CDR3 DNA: TGTGCCGGGGGGACAGGGGGCCTCAATCAGCCCCAGCATTTT.

Of note for this clone: Different DNA sequences within this sample yield the same CDR3. This chain uses TRBV5-4 with TRBJ2-1; 10 bases align to TRBD2. Unmatched junction bases numbered 1, after V lost 0 bases and J lost 4 bases. Germline V gene lookup returns CDR1 SGHNT and CDR2 YYREEE (reference sequence). This CDR3 spans 15 amino acids. CDR3 in amino acids: CASSLAGLAYNEQFF. The CDR3 bases are TGTGCCAGCAGCTTGGCGGGACTAGCGTACAATGAGCAGTTCTTC.

The J gene is TRBJ1-1, the V gene TRBV4-3; D unresolved. Germline V gives CDR1 LGHNA, CDR2 YSLEER. The V end lost 1 base, the J end lost 0 bases, and 9 bases lay between the germline ends. CDR3 length: 15 residues. CDR3 DNA sequence: TGCGCCAGCAGCCAAGCTTATAACCTGAACACTGAAGCTTTCTTT. It encodes CASSQAYNLNTEAFF.

The genes are TRBV2 and TRBJ1-1; 9 bases match TRBD1. CDR1 and CDR2 (germline): SNHLY, FYNNEI. V dropped 8 bases and J dropped 3; count of bases not matched to a gene: 10. This CDR3 comprises 15 residues. Here the CDR3 reads CASGGTGKVYTEAFF. The CDR3 region has the DNA TGTGCCAGCGGGGGGACAGGGAAGGTGTACACTGAAGCTTTCTTT.

The chain uses TRBV15 and TRBJ2-1; 8 nucleotides match TRBD1. The CDR3 totals 13 residues. The germline V gene encodes CDR1 LNHNV and CDR2 YYDKDF (reference sequence). The ends lost 2 bases at V and 7 bases at J; junction bases unmatched: 1. This CDR3 reads CATSRRQGNEQFF. CDR3 DNA: TGTGCCACCAGCAGAAGACAGGGGAATGAGCAGTTCTTC.

The chain carries TRBV5-1 and TRBJ2-7; D possibly corresponds to TRBD1 (6 bases). The V end lost 4 bases, the J end lost 5 bases, and 22 bases lay between the germline ends. Germline values: CDR1 SGHRS, CDR2 YFSETQ. This CDR3 is built from 16 residues. This CDR3 reads CASSRTYRQALDEQYF. The CDR3 DNA reads as TGCGCCAGCAGCAGGACGTACAGACAGGCCCTGGACGAGCAGTACTTC.

J is TRBJ1-2 and V is TRBV12-5; the D gene is possibly TRBD1 (5 bases). Germline CDR1 is LGHNT and CDR2 is FRNRAP. V dropped 0 bases and J dropped 5 bases, with 19 bases sitting between them. The CDR3 runs 17 residues. The CDR3: CASGLVRVGALFYGYTF. CDR3 DNA sequence: TGTGCTAGTGGTTTGGTAAGAGTAGGGGCGCTTTTTTATGGCTACACCTTC.

V is TRBV11-3 and J is TRBJ2-7, with 7 bases matching TRBD1. This CDR3 is built from 14 residues. Trimming took 0 bases from V and 6 from J; bases not matched to a gene: 5. CDR1 SGHNT and CDR2 YENEEA come from the germline V gene. CDR3 sequence: CASSLEGGRSEQYF. CDR3 nucleotide sequence: TGTGCCAGCAGCTTAGAAGGGGGCCGGAGCGAGCAGTACTTC.

J is TRBJ1-2 and V is TRBV4-3; 7 bases line up with TRBD1. Germline CDR1 LGHNA, CDR2 YSLEER. Trimming removed 0 bases from V and 5 bases from J; junction bases left unmatched: 12. CDR3 length: 17 amino acids. The CDR3 nucleotides are TGCGCCAGCAGCCAAGATCGATCAACAGGGGATATTTATGGCTACACCTTC. It yields the protein CASSQDRSTGDIYGYTF.

About this clone itself: Other DNA sequences from this sample encode an identical CDR3 as well. This chain's CDR3 is CASSLGGSGTDTQYF. For the CDR3, the DNA is TGCGCCAGCAGCTTGGGAGGCAGCGGGACAGATACGCAGTATTTT. The chain has TRBV5-1 and TRBJ2-3; possible D gene TRBD2, 6 bases. Germline V gene sequence: CDR1 SGHRS, CDR2 YFSETQ. The CDR3 is made up of 15 amino acids. Trimming stripped 0 bases from V and 3 bases from J, with 11 bases between. The complete variable domain, with remaining parts taken from reference TRBV5-1 and TRBJ2-3, reads KAGVTQTPRYLIKTRGQQVTLSCSPISGHRSVSWYQQTPGQGLQFLFEYFSETQRNKGNFPGRFSGRQFSNSRSEMNVSTLELGDSALYLCASSLGGSGTDTQYFGPGTRLTVL.

V and J are TRBV19 and TRBJ1-5; D is ambiguous. With 0 bases removed from V and 4 bases from J, the gap between germline ends came to 16 bases. This CDR3 has 17 amino acids. Germline CDR1 and CDR2: LNHDA and SQIVND (reference sequence). CDR3 amino acids: CASSIEAGNSLNQPQHF. CDR3 DNA sequence: TGTGCCAGTAGTATAGAAGCCGGGAACTCCTTGAATCAGCCCCAGCATTTT. Full variable domain (remainder filled in from reference TRBV19 and TRBJ1-5): DGGITQSPKYLFRKEGQNVTLSCEQNLNHDAMYWYRQDPGQGLRLIYYSQIVNDFQKGDIAEGYSVSREKKESFPLTVTSAQKNPTAFYLCASSIEAGNSLNQPQHFGDGTRLSIL.

V is TRBV5-1 and J is TRBJ2-6; either TRBD1 or TRBD2 may supply D (5 bases each). CDR3 length: 17 amino acids. Germline V gene lookup returns CDR1 SGHRS and CDR2 YFSETQ. Trimming shortened V by 6 bases and J by 0 bases, and 16 bases separated the two germline ends. The chain's CDR3 is CASNRDAGGSGANVLTF. The CDR3 DNA is TGCGCCAGCAACCGGGACGCGGGTGGCTCTGGGGCCAACGTCCTGACTTTC.

The J gene is TRBJ2-1, the V gene TRBV5-4, with D hard to call. Germline assignment: CDR1 SGHNT and CDR2 YYREEE (reference sequence). V was pared by 3 bases and J by 0 bases, with 10 bases between. This CDR3 has 15 residues. The CDR3 DNA is TGTGCCAGCAGCTCCGACTCAATCTCCTACAATGAGCAGTTCTTC. Its translation is CASSSDSISYNEQFF.

The chain's CDR3 is CASSVDPGGGIQETQYF. The CDR3 DNA reads as TGTGCCAGCAGCGTAGACCCGGGAGGGGGCATCCAAGAGACCCAGTACTTC. The chain combines TRBV9 with TRBJ2-5, with D perhaps matching TRBD2 (8 bases). V was cut by 0 bases and J by 1 base, with 16 bases left in between. The CDR3 contains 17 residues. Germline assignment: CDR1 SGDLS and CDR2 YYNGEE.

V gene TRBV7-9 combines with J gene TRBJ2-7, with 11 nucleotides matching TRBD1. The CDR3 spans 15 residues. J lost 3 bases, V lost 3 bases, and 4 bases had no gene match. Germline CDR1 is SEHNR and CDR2 is FQNEAQ (reference sequence). Here the CDR3 DNA reads TGTGCCAGCAGCTTCCGGGACAGGGGGATCTACGAGCAGTACTTC. Translation: CASSFRDRGIYEQYF.

This chain uses TRBV7-2 with TRBJ2-7; TRBD1 agrees at 9 bases. There are 14 residues in the CDR3. J was trimmed by 4 bases and V by 7 bases; bases with no gene match: 8. CDR1 is SGHTA, CDR2 FQGNSA, per germline. DNA of the CDR3: TGTGCCAGCACCTCTTGGGACAGGGAGTACGAGCAGTACTTC. It is translated as CASTSWDREYEQYF.

The chain links TRBV7-2 to TRBJ1-2; D is unclear. V was shortened by 3 bases and J by 4 bases, with 9 bases between the two germline ends. This CDR3 has 13 amino acids. From germline, CDR1 is SGHTA and CDR2 FQGNSA. The CDR3 DNA follows: TGTGCCAGCAGCTTTGAGGCTGGCTATGGCTACACCTTC. This codes for CASSFEAGYGYTF. Full variable domain (remainder filled in from reference TRBV7-2 and TRBJ1-2): GAGVSQSPSNKVTEKGKDVELRCDPISGHTALYWYRQSLGQGLEFLIYFQGNSAPDKSGLPSDRFSAERTGGSVSTLTIQRTQQEDSAVYLCASSFEAGYGYTFGSGTRLTVV.